The entry below describes one T cell receptor (beta chain). V was pared by 5 bases and J by 4 bases, with 15 bases between. The germline V gene has CDR1 MDHEN and CDR2 SYDVKM. The CDR3 sequence is 15 residues long. The data were produced by immunoSEQ multiplex PCR, yet TCRdb's version contains in-frame clones alone and is incomplete. The table lists about 38,000 clones, about 73% of them singletons. The data are from a study of radiotherapy plus CTLA-4 blockade in lung cancer. This clonotype was obtained from a human donor with non-small cell lung cancer who had stable disease on radiotherapy plus ipilimumab. V is TRBV28 and J is TRBJ1-3; D is ambiguous. The sequenced sample was peripheral blood, obtained from a patient treated with radiotherapy plus ipilimumab. This CDR3 is CASSLPGGSGNTIYF. The CDR3 nucleotides are TGTGCCAGCAGTCTACCCGGTGGCTCCGGAAACACCATATATTTT.